This TCR beta chain was obtained from a study of neurological immune-mediated disorders. About the study: Multiple sclerosis patients numbered some 34, with some 31 relapsing-remitting and 3 secondary progressive. Points from the study as a whole: Healthy controls had more TCR clonal expansion than multiple sclerosis, which showed the least, whereas HTLV-1-associated myelopathy showed the most.

This clonotype was detected ten times or more. Its antigen remains unknown. TCRdb itself ran the 5' RACE reads through MiXCR, one entry per CDR3 protein. The sample includes roughly 20,000 distinct CDR3 sequences, roughly a sixth seen only once; the top ten take 6.5% to 9.5%. The CDR3 has 10 amino acids. Germline V CDR1 and CDR2: SGDLS, YYNGEE. V lost 3 bases and J lost 6, with 1 base in between. The rearrangement joins TRBV9 to TRBJ2-1; D unresolved. What was sequenced was CD8+ T cells from blood. The TCR was taken from a woman younger than 30 with multiple sclerosis. The CDR3 protein is CASSGNEQFF. CDR3 DNA sequence: TGTGCCAGCAGCGGCAATGAGCAGTTCTTC.